A single sample is the source of the 18 T cell receptor beta chains below, sequenced in a study of T cells after yellow fever vaccination. TCRdb reprocessed the 5' RACE reads via MiXCR and lists one record per CDR3 protein. This sample has fewer than 400,000 distinct CDR3 sequences, with roughly 6.2% found just once. The specimen was PBMCs, collected 5 days after the yellow fever booster vaccination. Receptor source: a man younger than 45 who received the YFV17D yellow fever vaccine.

This clonotype was found many times. The rearrangement joins TRBV5-1 to TRBJ2-7, with 14 bases that match TRBD2. This CDR3 comprises 16 residues. The ends lost 0 bases at V and 7 bases at J; junction bases unmatched: 6. CDR1 and CDR2 (germline): SGHRS, YFSETQ. CDR3 DNA sequence: TGCGCCAGCAGCTTGGCACCGGGACTAGCGGGAGCGGAGCAGTACTTC. This codes for CASSLAPGLAGAEQYF.

The sample holds many counts of this clonotype. This rearrangement joins TRBV18 to TRBJ2-7; 7 bases are a match to TRBD1. CDR1 and CDR2 (germline): KGHSH, LQKENI. The J segment lost 3 bases and the V segment lost 0 bases, leaving 14 bases of the junction unmatched. The CDR3 runs 18 residues. The CDR3 protein is CASSPPLGGPGGVYEQYF. CDR3 DNA: TGTGCCAGCTCACCACCGCTCGGTGGCCCAGGGGGTGTCTACGAGCAGTACTTC.

The chain joins TRBV6-2 or TRBV6-3 to TRBJ2-5, with D possibly called TRBD1 or TRBD2 (6 bases each). Trimming shortened V by 7 bases and J by 4 bases, and 10 bases separated the two germline ends. Looked up from germline, CDR1 is MNHEY and CDR2 is SVGEGT. This CDR3 has 12 residues. In nucleotides, the CDR3 is TGTGCCAGCACCACGGGGGCAGAGACCCAGTACTTC. It codes for CASTTGAETQYF.

At least ten counts were recorded for this clonotype. The rearrangement joins TRBV6-5 to TRBJ1-2; D might be TRBD1 (5 bases). Germline V gene lookup returns CDR1 MNHEY and CDR2 SVGAGI. This CDR3 has 11 residues. The V gene lost 5 bases and the J gene lost 4 bases, with 5 bases spanning the gap. The CDR3 protein is CASSDSYGYTF. The CDR3 DNA sequence: TGTGCCAGCAGTGACAGCTATGGCTACACCTTC.

This rearrangement joins TRBV6-5 to TRBJ2-7; 7 bases align to TRBD1. The CDR3 covers 14 residues. Trimming cost V 2 bases and J 0 bases; bases outside gene matches: 1. The germline V gene has CDR1 MNHEY and CDR2 SVGAGI. In nucleotides, the CDR3 is TGTGCCAGCAGTTACACAGGGGCCTCCTACGAGCAGTACTTC. Translation gives CASSYTGASYEQYF.

The table lists this clonotype with many counts. The chain combines TRBV7-2 with TRBJ2-2; no clear D. The CDR3 runs 14 residues. Germline CDR1 and CDR2: SGHTA and FQGNSA. Trimming took off 5 bases at V and 6 bases at J, with 13 bases between the two ends. This CDR3 reads CASSRRTTPGELFF. Written as DNA, the CDR3 is TGTGCCAGCAGCCGGCGGACGACCCCCGGGGAGCTGTTTTTT.

This clonotype was seen ten or more times. This chain connects TRBV10-3 to TRBJ2-5; D is perhaps TRBD1 (5 bases). The CDR3 spans 19 residues. The germline V gene has CDR1 ENHRY and CDR2 SYGVKD. Trimming removed 2 bases at V and 2 bases at J, with 24 bases between. CDR3 nucleotide sequence: TGTGCCATCAGTGAGGCGCCTGGGTTGGGCAGGGCCTCTCAAGAGACCCAGTACTTC. This sequence encodes CAISEAPGLGRASQETQYF.

This clonotype has a handful of counts. The chain's CDR3 is CASSLGSGIGATQYF. Written as DNA, the CDR3 is TGTGCCAGCAGCTTAGGTAGCGGGATAGGGGCTACGCAGTATTTT. The chain joins TRBV7-2 to TRBJ2-3; 8 bases align to TRBD2. Per germline, CDR1 SGHTA and CDR2 FQGNSA. Losses at the gene ends were 1 base for V and 8 bases for J; bases not matched to a gene: 8. CDR3 length equals 15 residues.

This chain joins TRBV2 and TRBJ2-1, with no clear D. Trimming cost V 6 bases and J 0 bases, with 12 bases left between them. The CDR3 covers 15 residues. CDR1 is SNHLY, CDR2 FYNNEI, per germline. The CDR3 is CASSTGVSSYNEQFF. DNA for the CDR3: TGTGCCAGCAGCACTGGCGTTAGCTCCTACAATGAGCAGTTCTTC.

Many counts were recorded for this clonotype. The chain carries TRBV29-1 and TRBJ2-5; D possibly uses TRBD1 or TRBD2 (5 bases each). This CDR3 region has 12 residues. Trimming pared 7 bases from V and 4 bases from J, leaving 13 bases between. The germline V gene encodes CDR1 SQVTM and CDR2 ANQGSEA. The CDR3 loop reads CSASGGGETQYF. The CDR3 bases are TGCAGCGCCTCAGGTGGGGGAGAGACCCAGTACTTC.

In this sample, this clonotype turned up a few times. This chain uses TRBV4-3 with TRBJ2-5; 10 nucleotides align to TRBD1. This CDR3 has 18 amino acids. The V and J ends lost 1 base and 0 bases, in that order; junction bases with no gene match: 8. CDR1 and CDR2 (germline): LGHNA, YSLEER. The CDR3 bases are TGCGCCAGCAGCCAAGTAGCCCGGGACAGGGGATACCAAGAGACCCAGTACTTC. This sequence encodes CASSQVARDRGYQETQYF.

The chain employs TRBV7-9 and TRBJ1-6; no clear D. The CDR3 has 13 amino acids. The germline V gene has CDR1 SEHNR and CDR2 FQNEAQ (reference sequence). The germline V and J ends were trimmed by 7 bases and 7 bases, with 11 bases remaining between them. In DNA, the CDR3 is TGTGCCAGCAAAGACGGGAAGAATTCACCCCTCCACTTT. Translating gives CASKDGKNSPLHF.

The table lists this clonotype with many counts. The chain links TRBV9 to TRBJ2-5; perhaps TRBD1 as D (6 bases). The CDR3 is 14 residues long. Germline V lookup: CDR1 SGDLS, CDR2 YYNGEE. V lost 3 bases, J lost 5 bases, and 14 bases lay in between. The CDR3 DNA is TGTGCCAGCAGCGCAGGCCAGGGGACCGAGACCCAGTACTTC. This translates into CASSAGQGTETQYF. The whole variable domain, filled in from reference TRBV9 and TRBJ2-5, reads DSGVTQTPKHLITATGQRVTLRCSPRSGDLSVYWYQQSLDQGLQFLIQYYNGEERAKGNILERFSAQQFPDLHSELNLSSLELGDSALYFCASSAGQGTETQYFGPGTRLLVL.

This clonotype was counted only a few times. The V call is TRBV20-1, the J call TRBJ2-7, with D possibly TRBD2 on 6 matching bases. The CDR3 contains 13 residues. V dropped 4 bases and J dropped 7 bases, with 17 bases sitting between them. CDR1 and CDR2 (germline): DFQATT, SNEGSKA (reference sequence). The chain's CDR3 is CSATGLSYGEQYF. CDR3 nucleotide sequence: TGCAGTGCTACGGGACTCAGCTACGGAGAGCAGTACTTC.

This clonotype was picked up a small number of times. The chain employs TRBV5-4 and TRBJ1-1; tentatively, D is TRBD1 (5 bases). Germline-derived CDR1 and CDR2 are SGHNT and YYREEE (reference sequence). The CDR3 runs to 12 residues. V was trimmed by 4 bases and J by 8 bases, leaving 12 bases between them. CDR3 loop: CASSISQGEAFF. CDR3 DNA sequence: TGTGCCAGCAGCATTTCCCAGGGAGAAGCTTTCTTT.

The chain couples TRBV19 to TRBJ1-4, with D maybe TRBD1 (5 bases). CDR3 length equals 15 residues. The V and J ends lost 7 bases and 7 bases respectively, with 19 bases between them. Germline V CDR1 and CDR2: LNHDA, SQIVND (reference sequence). The CDR3 spells CASTLIGEGREKLFF. The CDR3, as DNA: TGTGCCAGTACCCTGATCGGCGAGGGGCGTGAAAAACTGTTTTTT. Filled out from reference TRBV19 and TRBJ1-4, the complete variable domain reads DGGITQSPKYLFRKEGQNVTLSCEQNLNHDAMYWYRQDPGQGLRLIYYSQIVNDFQKGDIAEGYSVSREKKESFPLTVTSAQKNPTAFYLCASTLIGEGREKLFFGSGTQLSVL.

CDR3 sequence reads: CASGPRAFIQETQYF. For the CDR3, the DNA is TGTGCCAGTGGCCCGCGGGCTTTTATCCAAGAGACCCAGTACTTC. The chain combines TRBV9 with TRBJ2-5; D is perhaps TRBD2 (5 bases). Germline values: CDR1 SGDLS, CDR2 YYNGEE. The germline V and J ends were trimmed by 8 bases and 1 base, with 18 bases remaining between them. CDR3 length: 15 residues.

This clonotype has a count of ten or more. The chain employs TRBV11-2 and TRBJ2-3; D unclear. The V gene's germline CDR1 is SGHAT and CDR2 FQNNGV. V lost 0 bases and J 4 bases, leaving 11 bases between the germline ends. The CDR3 extends over 15 amino acids. The CDR3 DNA reads as TGTGCCAGCAGCTTAGATCTAATGGGGTCAGATACGCAGTATTTT. It yields the protein CASSLDLMGSDTQYF.